This T cell receptor (beta chain) came from a study of cytomegalovirus exposure and HLA in healthy donors. Study background: From 190 million or so T cells, an earlier analysis saw 117 million unique TCR beta sequences. Study-wide results and limits: In most subjects, TCR beta sequences reportedly gave accurate predictions of HLA-A and HLA-B alleles. Cytomegalovirus-associated TCR beta chains were listed, numbering 150 to 200. Later analysis revealed greater clonal expansion in HLA-associated TCR beta chains than in equally common others.

On this clone itself: What it recognizes is unknown.

Primers: 60 Vbeta forward and 13 Jbeta reverse. TCRdb's table, derived via immunoSEQ multiplex PCR, lists solely in-frame clones and lacks some. The table includes some 150,000 clones, approximately 82% detected once. There are 14 residues in the CDR3. V lost 6 bases and J lost 1; bases outside the gene matches: 4. Germline values: CDR1 MNHNS, CDR2 SASEGT. The sequence was collected from a male donor in good health and CMV-seronegative. Specimen: PBMCs. The chain is built from TRBV6-1 and TRBJ2-7; 9 bases map to TRBD1. CDR3 DNA: TGTGCCAGCAGCCGGGACAGGGTTTCCTACGAGCAGTACTTC. Amino acids: CASSRDRVSYEQYF.